This T cell receptor beta chain originates from a study of shared clonotypes between healthy human individuals. For this clone: The sample holds other DNA sequences that translate to the same CDR3.

The repertoire was sequenced with immunoSEQ multiplex PCR; TCRdb's copy has only in-frame clones and lacks some. The repertoire has 2 million to 2.5 million clones, approximately 90% of them found once; the top ten carry approximately 0.41%. In germline, CDR1 is MNHNS, CDR2 SASEGT. V lost 1 base and J lost 3; bases outside the gene matches: 4. CDR3 length: 15 residues. This receptor was identified in a man aged 18 to 35 in good health. Some clones in this sample may be carry-over from other donors' samples. Material for sequencing was naive CD4+ T cells from PBMCs. Subset in this sample: CD45RA+ positively selected. V usage is TRBV6-1 and J usage is TRBJ2-3; 7 bases agree with TRBD2. The CDR3 spells CASSEGGGRTDTQYF. In DNA, the CDR3 is TGTGCCAGCAGTGAAGGGGGGGGAAGGACAGATACGCAGTATTTT.